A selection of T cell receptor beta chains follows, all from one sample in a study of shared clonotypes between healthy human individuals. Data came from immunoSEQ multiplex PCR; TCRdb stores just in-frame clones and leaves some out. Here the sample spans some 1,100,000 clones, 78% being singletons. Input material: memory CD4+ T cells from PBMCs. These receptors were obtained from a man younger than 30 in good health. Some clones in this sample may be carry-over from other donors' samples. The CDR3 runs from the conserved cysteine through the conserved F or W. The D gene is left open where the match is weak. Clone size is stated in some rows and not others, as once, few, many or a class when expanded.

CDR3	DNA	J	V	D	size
CASSQIYKTAMNTEAFF	TGCGCCAGCAGCCAAATTTACAAAACAGCGATGAACACTGAAGCTTTCTTT	TRBJ1-1	TRBV4-1	.	.
CASSPDIRDPGTYGYTF	TGTGCCAGCAGCCCGGACATCCGAGATCCGGGGACCTATGGCTACACCTTC	TRBJ1-2	TRBV9	.	.
CAWGQREQFF	TGTGCCTGGGGACAGAGGGAGCAGTTCTTC	TRBJ2-1	TRBV30	.	.
CASSPPRGWSYNEQFF	TGTGCCAGCTCACCCCCGAGGGGGTGGTCCTACAATGAGCAGTTCTTC	TRBJ2-1	TRBV18	.	.
CASSSGTSGRGNEQFF	TGTGCCAGCAGCTCGGGGACTAGCGGGAGAGGGAATGAGCAGTTCTTC	TRBJ2-1	TRBV7-9	TRBD2	.
CASSQVSRTYEQYF	TGCGCCAGCAGCCAAGTCAGTAGGACCTACGAGCAGTACTTC	TRBJ2-7	TRBV4-1	.	once
CASSLGAISTDTQYF	TGTGCCAGCAGCTTGGGGGCCATCAGCACAGATACGCAGTATTTT	TRBJ2-3	TRBV5-4	.	.
CASKGPGRGGTEAFF	TGTGCCAGCAAGGGACCCGGCAGGGGAGGAACTGAAGCTTTCTTT	TRBJ1-1	TRBV2	.	.
CASSQEPGLAEYF	TGCGCCAGCAGCCAAGAACCGGGACTAGCGGAGTACTTC	TRBJ2-5	TRBV4-1	TRBD2	.
CSARVGDTQYF	TGCAGTGCTAGAGTGGGGGATACGCAGTATTTT	TRBJ2-3	TRBV20-1	.	.
CASSDDRGVTEAFF	TGTGCCAGCAGCGATGACAGGGGAGTGACTGAAGCTTTCTTT	TRBJ1-1	TRBV5-6	TRBD1	.
CASTLRAGLGDEQYF	TGTGCCAGCACCCTTCGGGCGGGCCTCGGGGACGAGCAGTACTTC	TRBJ2-7	TRBV6-1	.	.
CASSPAREGQPQHF	TGTGCCAGCAGCCCAGCCCGGGAGGGCCAGCCCCAGCATTTT	TRBJ1-5	TRBV5-5	.	.
CAIKSREGEKLFF	TGTGCCATCAAGAGCCGGGAGGGGGAAAAACTGTTTTTT	TRBJ1-4	TRBV10-3	.	once
CASSLGRATGEQYF	TGCGCCAGCAGCTTGGGGAGGGCCACGGGCGAGCAGTACTTC	TRBJ2-7	TRBV5-1	.	.
CASSRDRRWETQYF	TGTGCCAGCAGTCGAGACAGGCGGTGGGAGACCCAGTACTTC	TRBJ2-5	TRBV2	.	.